The 17 T cell receptor beta chains below all came from one sample that was sequenced in a study of T cells after yellow fever vaccination. TCRdb fed the 5' RACE reads into MiXCR, producing one record per CDR3 protein. In the table there are a few hundred thousand distinct CDR3 sequences, approximately 8% of which are singletons. The sequences come from CD4+ T cells sorted from PBMCs, collected 5 days after the yellow fever booster vaccination. The receptor source for this set is a man between 18 and 35 years old who received the YFV17D yellow fever vaccine.

This clonotype appeared a few times. The V gene is TRBV18, the J gene TRBJ2-5, with D unresolved. The CDR3 consists of 12 residues. From germline, CDR1 is KGHSH and CDR2 LQKENI. The germline V and J ends were trimmed by 3 bases and 5 bases, with 7 bases remaining between them. CDR3 region: CASSPYGETQYF. CDR3 sequence (DNA): TGTGCCAGCTCACCTTATGGGGAGACCCAGTACTTC.

This clonotype was seen repeatedly, ten times or more. The rearrangement uses TRBV7-9 and TRBJ1-2, with TRBD1 matching 7 bases. Germline V gives CDR1 SEHNR, CDR2 FQNEAQ (reference sequence). The CDR3 length is 16 residues. The V gene end was trimmed by 5 bases and the J gene end by 7 bases; junction bases not matched to a gene: 16. This CDR3 reads CASSRTRGGGGVGYTF. CDR3 DNA sequence: TGTGCCAGCAGCCGAACTCGGGGAGGGGGCGGAGTTGGCTACACCTTC.

The chain combines TRBV6-5 with TRBJ2-5, with D perhaps matching TRBD2 (5 bases). V was shortened by 6 bases and J by 0 bases, with 14 bases between the two germline ends. The CDR3 extends over 15 amino acids. The germline gives CDR1 MNHEY, CDR2 SVGAGI. This CDR3 is CASSPVSGNQETQYF. The CDR3, as DNA: TGTGCCAGCAGCCCGGTGTCGGGGAACCAAGAGACCCAGTACTTC.

The chain joins TRBV9 to TRBJ2-3; no firm D call. CDR3 size: 14 residues. V was clipped by 3 bases and J by 0 bases, with 8 bases between them. CDR1 and CDR2 from the germline V gene are SGDLS and YYNGEE. CDR3 in amino acids: CASSARRSTDTQYF. In nucleotides, the CDR3 is TGTGCCAGCAGCGCTCGACGGAGCACAGATACGCAGTATTTT.

In this sample, this clonotype turned up a few times. V gene TRBV6-6 combines with J gene TRBJ1-1; TRBD1 might be the D (5 bases). The CDR3 is 12 amino acids. Between the trimmed V and J ends, which lost 2 bases and 7 bases, there was a span of 8 bases. In germline, CDR1 is MNHNY, CDR2 SVGAGI (reference sequence). The CDR3 loop is CASSYTGNEAFF. The CDR3 DNA sequence: TGTGCCAGCAGTTACACAGGAAATGAAGCTTTCTTT.

The sample holds a few counts of this clonotype. The rearrangement links TRBV12-3 or TRBV12-4 to TRBJ1-5, with TRBD1 matching 7 bases. CDR3 length: 14 amino acids. The V segment lost 3 bases and the J segment 5 bases; nucleotides outside the gene matches: 4. CDR3 loop: CASSFDREDQPQHF. In DNA, the CDR3 is TGTGCCAGCAGTTTCGACAGGGAAGATCAGCCCCAGCATTTT.

This chain's CDR3 is CASSPGQISGANVLTF. CDR3 DNA sequence: TGCGCCAGCAGCCCGGGACAGATCTCTGGGGCCAACGTCCTGACTTTC. The chain combines TRBV5-1 with TRBJ2-6, with 7 bases matching TRBD1. In germline, CDR1 is SGHRS, CDR2 YFSETQ. The CDR3 sequence is 16 residues long. With V trimmed by 4 bases and J by 0 bases, 4 bases remained unmatched.

This clonotype was detected many times. The chain carries TRBV7-2 and TRBJ2-1; D remains unclear. V was cut by 1 base and J by 2 bases, with 12 bases left in between. CDR1 SGHTA and CDR2 FQGNSA come from the germline V gene. This CDR3 contains 16 residues. The CDR3 here is CASSLEPRQPYNEQFF. CDR3 DNA: TGTGCCAGCAGCTTAGAACCCAGGCAGCCCTACAATGAGCAGTTCTTC.

This clonotype came up a few times. The CDR3 does not close with the conserved phenylalanine or tryptophan, likely indicating a read error. This chain links TRBV7-2 with TRBJ2-5; D unclear. Deletions cut 1 base from V and 1 base from J, with 10 bases between. The V gene's germline CDR1 is SGHTA and CDR2 FQGNSA. The CDR3 is 15 residues long. The CDR3 coding sequence is TGTGCCAGCAGCTTAGGGGATCTGAGCCAAGAGACCCAGTACCTC. Amino acids: CASSLGDLSQETQYL.

There are a few counts of this clonotype. The genes are TRBV12-3 or TRBV12-4 and TRBJ1-2; 7 bases map to TRBD1. The CDR3 length is 13 residues. Unmatched junction bases numbered 7, after V lost 5 bases and J lost 7 bases. CDR3 sequence: CASSLSGGTGYTF. CDR3 DNA: TGTGCCAGCAGTCTATCAGGGGGTACTGGCTACACCTTC.

Only a few counts were recorded for this clonotype. The chain links TRBV2 to TRBJ2-5; the D is unclear. This CDR3 is built from 12 residues. Trimming removed 4 bases at V and 4 bases at J, with 7 bases between. Germline-derived CDR1 and CDR2 are SNHLY and FYNNEI. The CDR3, as DNA: TGTGCCAGCAGTGCTCGTCGAGAGACCCAGTACTTC. This encodes CASSARRETQYF.

The V and J genes are TRBV6-6 and TRBJ1-3, with D possibly being TRBD1 (6 bases). Germline lookup yields CDR1 MNHNY and CDR2 SVGAGI (reference sequence). V was shortened by 2 bases and J by 4 bases, with 15 bases between the two germline ends. The CDR3 sequence is 16 residues long. This CDR3 is CASSYPYRQEGNTIYF. CDR3 in DNA: TGTGCCAGCAGTTACCCGTATCGACAGGAAGGAAACACCATATATTTT.

The V call is TRBV5-1, the J call TRBJ2-3; 12 bases match TRBD2. Germline CDR1 and CDR2: SGHRS and YFSETQ. With 0 bases clipped from V and 2 bases from J, the junction kept 4 bases outside the gene matches. The CDR3 covers 17 residues. In DNA form, the CDR3 reads TGCGCCAGCAGCTTGGCCTCTAGCGGGGGGGCCACAGATACGCAGTATTTT. Its protein product is CASSLASSGGATDTQYF.

This chain's CDR3 is CASSLSSGGAYTGELFF. In nucleotides, the CDR3 is TGTGCCAGCAGCTTATCTAGCGGGGGGGCGTACACCGGGGAGCTGTTTTTT. J is TRBJ2-2 and V is TRBV5-4; TRBD2 matches at 12 bases. With V trimmed by 2 bases and J by 3 bases, 5 bases remained unmatched. Germline CDR1 is SGHNT and CDR2 is YYREEE (reference sequence). The CDR3 sequence is 17 residues long.

The table lists this clonotype with a few counts. The chain recombines TRBV12-5 with TRBJ1-1; D not certain. Deletions cut 1 base from V and 1 base from J, with 4 bases between. CDR1 LGHNT and CDR2 FRNRAP come from the germline V gene. This CDR3 comprises 13 residues. The CDR3 nucleotides are TGTGCTAGTGGTTTGGAGCCGAACACTGAAGCTTTCTTT. Translation: CASGLEPNTEAFF.

This clonotype was seen a handful of times. The CDR3 DNA reads TGCAGTGCTAGTGAGGGGCGGGAGACCCAGTACTTC. This codes for CSASEGRETQYF. The chain links TRBV20-1 to TRBJ2-5, with D possibly called TRBD1 or TRBD2 (5 bases each). The ends were cut back, 3 bases at V and 5 bases at J, with 10 bases in the middle. The CDR3 loop spans 12 amino acids. Germline V gives CDR1 DFQATT, CDR2 SNEGSKA (reference sequence).

The chain has TRBV15 and TRBJ2-5, with D uncertain. The V and J ends lost 3 bases and 5 bases respectively, with 10 bases between them. This CDR3 spans 13 amino acids. Germline loops: CDR1 LNHNV, CDR2 YYDKDF (reference sequence). This CDR3 reads CATSSQRVETQYF. CDR3 DNA: TGTGCCACCAGCAGTCAACGAGTCGAGACCCAGTACTTC.